A single sample is the source of the 12 T cell receptor beta chains below, sequenced in a study of blood T cells in healthy people across ages. For the second PCR, which ran for about 6 to 11 cycles, a sample-barcoded 5' primer and a J-beta primer mix were used. MiXCR was run by TCRdb on the 5' RACE reads, yielding one entry per CDR3 protein. Among 780,000 or so distinct CDR3 sequences listed, roughly 56% were seen once. Sequencing was done on a sample of blood. These receptors originate from a man in his forties in good health.

The chain links TRBV11-2 to TRBJ2-7; D is possibly TRBD2 (6 bases). Germline CDR1 and CDR2: SGHAT and FQNNGV. V gave up 6 bases and J gave up 0 bases, with 18 bases separating them. This CDR3 has 16 residues. The chain's CDR3 is CASRPSSAESSYEQYF. The CDR3, as DNA: TGTGCCAGCAGGCCTTCTAGCGCAGAGAGCTCCTACGAGCAGTACTTC.

This clonotype was recorded a few times. The chain uses TRBV25-1 and TRBJ1-2; D gene unclear. Trimming left V 7 bases short and J 8 bases short, with 11 bases between. The germline V gene has CDR1 MGHDK and CDR2 SYGVNS. CDR3 length: 11 amino acids. CDR3 sequence: CASMDYCGYTF. The CDR3 coding sequence is TGTGCCAGCATGGATTATTGCGGCTACACCTTC.

The V gene is TRBV7-2, the J gene TRBJ2-1; D is unclear. The CDR3 totals 17 residues. Germline CDR1 reads SGHTA; CDR2 reads FQGNSA. The V end was cut by 5 bases, the J end by 4 bases, with 21 bases between. CDR3 nucleotide sequence: TGTGCCAGCAGCCCGCTAAAGAGGACCCTCGGGTACAATGAGCAGTTCTTC. This codes for CASSPLKRTLGYNEQFF.

V gene TRBV20-1 combines with J gene TRBJ2-5; TRBD2 matches 7 bases. J lost 2 bases, V lost 7 bases, and 4 bases had no gene match. CDR3 length equals 12 residues. The V gene's germline CDR1 is DFQATT and CDR2 SNEGSKA (reference sequence). The CDR3 region has the DNA TGCAGTGTACGGGGGGTACAAGAGACCCAGTACTTC. Translating it yields CSVRGVQETQYF.

V is TRBV20-1 and J is TRBJ1-5; D might be TRBD1 (5 bases). V lost 4 bases and J lost 5, with 12 bases in between. This CDR3 is built from 13 residues. Germline assignment: CDR1 DFQATT and CDR2 SNEGSKA (reference sequence). The CDR3 region is CSAIQTGDQPQHF. DNA of the CDR3: TGCAGTGCTATCCAGACGGGGGATCAGCCCCAGCATTTT.

This rearrangement joins TRBV12-3 or TRBV12-4 to TRBJ2-7; D is unclear. Trimming cost V 1 base and J 0 bases, with 13 bases left between them. There are 16 residues in the CDR3. DNA of the CDR3: TGTGCCAGCAGTTTAGTAATAGGCTTAAGCTCCTACGAGCAGTACTTC. Its translation is CASSLVIGLSSYEQYF.

This clonotype was seen only a few times. The V call is TRBV7-2, the J call TRBJ2-3; tentatively, D is TRBD2 (7 bases). Germline V CDR1 and CDR2: SGHTA, FQGNSA. The CDR3 is 15 residues long. V was pared by 5 bases and J by 0 bases, with 12 bases between. In DNA, the CDR3 is TGTGCCAGCAGCGGGGGGGCCGCTAGCACAGATACGCAGTATTTT. Its protein product is CASSGGAASTDTQYF.

This sequence joins TRBV24-1 and TRBJ2-7; TRBD2 is a possible D gene (5 bases). V was trimmed by 2 bases and J by 2 bases, leaving 12 bases between them. The CDR3 consists of 15 residues. Germline loops: CDR1 KGHDR, CDR2 SFDVKD. CDR3 protein: CATSDSYAGTYEQYF. CDR3 sequence (DNA): TGTGCCACCAGTGATTCCTACGCCGGGACCTACGAGCAGTACTTC.

This chain uses TRBV6-5 with TRBJ2-1, with TRBD2 identical over 8 bases. The CDR3 runs 13 residues. Losses at the gene ends were 5 bases for V and 13 bases for J; bases not matched to a gene: 10. Germline V gene data show CDR1 as MNHEY and CDR2 as SVGAGI. CDR3 nucleotides: TGTGCCAGCAGTCCACGGGGGGGTCAGACCCAGTTCTTC. Its translation: CASSPRGGQTQFF.

The V gene is TRBV11-3, the J gene TRBJ2-1, with 7 nucleotides matching TRBD1. Germline lookup yields CDR1 SGHNT and CDR2 YENEEA. Losses at the gene ends were 10 bases for V and 0 bases for J; bases not matched to a gene: 12. CDR3 length: 16 residues. The DNA of the CDR3 is TGTGCCACGGAAATGAAAGGGGGCTTCTCCTACAATGAGCAGTTCTTC. Its protein is CATEMKGGFSYNEQFF.

The V gene is TRBV6-2 or TRBV6-3, the J gene TRBJ2-1; 8 bases are a match to TRBD2. With 2 bases clipped from V and 0 bases from J, the junction kept 6 bases outside the gene matches. This CDR3 has 17 amino acids. Germline loops: CDR1 MNHEY, CDR2 SVGEGT. Here the CDR3 reads CASSYNLAGGSYNEQFF. CDR3 DNA sequence: TGTGCCAGCAGTTACAATCTGGCGGGAGGCTCCTACAATGAGCAGTTCTTC.

J is TRBJ2-7 and V is TRBV28, with 7 nucleotides matching TRBD1. V gave up 3 bases and J gave up 3 bases; unmatched junction bases: 8. The CDR3 runs to 15 residues. Germline CDR1 MDHEN, CDR2 SYDVKM. The CDR3 DNA reads as TGTGCCAGCAGTTTTGAGGGGGCAGGGTACTACGAGCAGTACTTC. Translating it yields CASSFEGAGYYEQYF.